This T cell receptor (beta chain) was sequenced in a study of cytomegalovirus exposure and HLA in healthy donors. With 6 bases removed from V and 8 bases from J, the gap between germline ends came to 16 bases. The CDR3 extends over 14 amino acids. Germline values: CDR1 SGHDN, CDR2 FVKESK. The PCR made use of 60 Vbeta and 13 Jbeta primers. Sequenced by immunoSEQ multiplex PCR; TCRdb stores in-frame clones only, minus some. The top ten clones hold over 4% of a sample with about 100,000 clones, more than 60% of them seen once. This receptor was identified in a woman under 30 in good health and CMV-seropositive. The sample taken for sequencing was PBMCs. This sequence joins TRBV14 and TRBJ2-2; possible D gene TRBD2, 5 bases. DNA for the CDR3: TGTGCCAGCAGTCCAAGATGGGGAGAGGGGGAGCTGTTTTTT. This gives the protein CASSPRWGEGELFF.